This T cell receptor beta chain was recorded in a study of spatial heterogeneity in lung cancer. Study-wide context: In tumor regions TCR transcript counts correlated strongly with a matched bulk RNA-seq T cell module score. Study-wide results and caveats: Mutation tallies in tumors tracked expanded intratumoral alpha and beta TCR counts.

CDR1 is MGHDK and CDR2 is SYGVNS in the germline V gene. V dropped 4 bases and J dropped 7; count of bases not matched to a gene: 1. CDR3 length: 14 residues. In TCRdb, the 5' RACE reads were re-called with MiXCR into one record per CDR3 protein. Counted here are around 18,000 distinct CDR3 sequences, 5.5% to 6% occurring once; the ten biggest clones make up 10%. This clonotype appeared many times. Its target is not known. Time point denoted: sample taken at primary tumor resection. The sequences come from lung tumor tissue, collected at surgery. This sequence was found in a female donor with early-stage non-small cell lung cancer. V is TRBV25-1 and J is TRBJ1-6; 10 nucleotides line up with TRBD1. The CDR3 here is CASSGGQGNSPLHF. The CDR3 DNA reads as TGTGCCAGCAGTGGGGGACAGGGGAATTCACCCCTCCACTTT.